Detailed here is one T cell receptor (beta chain). Antigen: not known. The sample belongs to a study of T cells expressing NK-cell markers. Across the study: HCMV seropositivity characterized most of the eight sequenced donors, and seronegativity one. Study findings and constraints: Dominant NKG2C+ clonotypes made up about 1.0-8% of CD8+ T cells in several donors. Topping the CD3+CD56-NKG2C+ fraction as well were these clonotypes, in a few donors.

In generating TCR beta cDNA, 5'RACE template switching with UMIs was used. One entry per CDR3 protein, without DNA, is what TCRdb gives after re-calling the 5' RACE reads. The sample totals 300,000 to 450,000 distinct CDR3 sequences. The CDR3 sequence is 14 residues long. The germline CDR1 and CDR2 sequences are SGHTA and FQGNSA. The chain links TRBV7-2 to TRBJ1-2. This sequence originates from a man aged 18-70 years in good health. The source material was blood T cells: a sorted CD56 or NKG2C T cell subset, CD4+ or CD8+ T cells, or bulk PBMC T cells (not recorded which). CDR3 amino acids: CASSPRKGGIGYTF.